This T cell receptor beta chain was recorded in a study of neoadjuvant nivolumab and ipilimumab in lung cancer (dated by TCRdb to 2019 to 2021). Regarding the complete study: Nivolumab was given at 3 mg/kg intravenously on days 1, 15 and 29, and the combination arm added ipilimumab 1 mg/kg on day 1 only. The major pathologic response (MPR) rate in the intention-to-treat population in each study arm was designated as the primary trial endpoint. Of the 40 to 50 patients with operable NSCLC treated in the trial, approximately 23 were randomized to nivolumab monotherapy and around 20 to nivolumab plus ipilimumab. TCR repertoires in pretherapy (baseline) peripheral blood were compared with TCR repertoires in tumors resected at surgery after neoadjuvant immune checkpoint blockade. Matched pretherapy and resected tumor pairs were analyzed from seven patients, of whom four had been treated with nivolumab and three with nivolumab plus ipilimumab. The investigation overall reported the following: There was no significant correlation between TCR clonality and pathologic tumor regression, and just a single major-pathologic-response sample was available for the clonality-regression analysis. From pretherapy to surgery, tumor T-cell richness and clonality went up in three of three dual-therapy tumors, versus only two of four nivolumab-treated tumors. TCR sequencing was performed in a small number of samples. TCR richness in pretherapy blood showed a positive correlation with richness in tumors resected after neoadjuvant therapy (Spearman R of about 0.82). Resected tumors had greater TCR richness and clonality than tumor-adjacent uninvolved lung, and increases were observed in more dual-therapy-treated tumors.

The CDR3 sequence holds 15 residues, the cysteine and phenylalanine included. Kept here is only the CDR3 DNA, which spans 45 bases and is read in frame from base 1. After removal of 6 bases from V and 2 bases from J, the junction retains 7 bases not matched to a gene. CDR1 and CDR2, looked up from the germline V gene, are MNHEY and SVGAGI. Explained via the paper, the time point label denotes: at surgical resection after neoadjuvant nivolumab +/- ipilimumab. Samples came from the phase 2 randomized NEOSTAR trial, which tested neoadjuvant nivolumab or nivolumab plus ipilimumab followed by surgery in operable NSCLC. Library preparation was by the immunoSEQ multiplex PCR assay. Turning to the authors' computational methods: Repertoires were summarized in terms of richness and clonality, and significantly expanded and contracted clones between pre- and post-therapy samples were identified. In TCRdb, the immuneACCESS table is reduced to in-frame sequences with V and J assigned. These tables do not hold every clone; where another copy was compared, an unresolved V gene accounts for under half, and the others remain unexplained. The V and J calls and the clone size are those of that table, but D and trimming were determined from the DNA. Across this sample there are about 17,000 clones, with 76% seen only once. Roughly 8% of the sample lies in the top ten.

In the case of this clone: This receptor's antigen is unknown. The sample holds no much larger clone one base away, and base qualities are not on file.

Sample: tumor tissue, taken after neoadjuvant nivolumab, alone or with ipilimumab, at or shortly before surgery. The rearranged chain carries TRBV6-5 and TRBJ1-2, with TRBD1 identical over 9 junction bases. The sequence came from an adult with non-small cell lung cancer. The CDR3 here reads CASRTGQGGNYGYTF. The sequenced DNA is TGTGCCAGCAGAACGGGACAGGGAGGGAACTATGGCTACACCTTC.